These T cell receptor beta chains were read from a single sample in a study of cytomegalovirus exposure and HLA in healthy donors. The assay was immunoSEQ multiplex PCR, and TCRdb's table has in-frame clones only and misses some. The sample lists 150,000 to 200,000 clones, about 77% occurring once. The source material was PBMCs. The receptors come from a male donor in good health and CMV-seropositive. CDR3s include the opening cysteine and the closing phenylalanine or tryptophan. A D gene is named only where the DNA matches it firmly. The size entry is marked missing in some rows and otherwise reads once, few, many or a size class.

d_call,clone_size,cdr3_length,v_call,j_call,cdr3_nt,cdr3_aa
.,few,13,TRBV18,TRBJ1-1,TGTGCCAGCTCACCTGGACAGAGGACTGAAGCTTTCTTT,CASSPGQRTEAFF
TRBD2,.,15,TRBV6-1,TRBJ2-5,TGTGCCAGCAGTGAAGATAGCGGGGGGGCAGAGACCCAGTACTTC,CASSEDSGGAETQYF
TRBD1,.,14,TRBV2,TRBJ1-2,TGTGCCAGCAGGGGCGGGACAGGGCCCTATGGCTACACCTTC,CASRGGTGPYGYTF
TRBD2,.,15,TRBV19,TRBJ2-1,TGTGCCAGTAGCGTAGCGGGGAGGGATGGCAATGAGCAGTTCTTC,CASSVAGRDGNEQFF
.,.,17,TRBV5-8,TRBJ2-2,TGTGCCAGCAGCCTGGACCGAGGCGGGGCGAACACCGGGGAGCTGTTTTTT,CASSLDRGGANTGELFF
.,.,14,TRBV6-5,TRBJ1-2,TGTGCCAGCAGTTACAGTCCTTACGGACAAGGCTACACCTTC,CASSYSPYGQGYTF
TRBD2,once,15,TRBV19,TRBJ2-1,TGTGCCAGTAGTGGGGCTAGCGGGGGGGCTCATGAGCAGTTCTTC,CASSGASGGAHEQFF
.,.,16,TRBV7-9,TRBJ1-6,TGTGCCAGCACCCAGGATACCGCCTTTCCAAATTCACCCCTCCACTTT,CASTQDTAFPNSPLHF
.,once,14,TRBV18,TRBJ1-1,TGTGCCAGCTCACCCCTGGGACTTAACACTGAAGCTTTCTTT,CASSPLGLNTEAFF
.,many,17,TRBV4-3,TRBJ1-1,TGCGCCAGCAGCCCAACGGTTTTTAAGGGGTGGAGAACTGAAGCTTTCTTT,CASSPTVFKGWRTEAFF
TRBD1,once,15,TRBV7-2,TRBJ2-7,TGTGCCAGCAGCTTAGGAGTCCAGGGGGCCTACGAGCAGTACTTC,CASSLGVQGAYEQYF
TRBD1,.,15,TRBV5-1,TRBJ2-3,TGCGCCAGCGGATACAGGGGCGTTGGAACAGATACGCAGTATTTT,CASGYRGVGTDTQYF
.,.,13,TRBV7-6,TRBJ1-1,TGTGCCAGCAGTCCAGGACACTTCACTGAAGCTTTCTTT,CASSPGHFTEAFF
.,few,17,TRBV21-1,TRBJ1-1,TGTGCCAGCAGCGCGCCCCTCCCGACAGATTCGAACACTGAAGCTTTCTTT,CASSAPLPTDSNTEAFF
.,.,15,TRBV9,TRBJ2-1,TGTGCCAGCAGCGTAGCGGGGGGCATATACAATGAGCAGTTCTTC,CASSVAGGIYNEQFF
.,.,15,TRBV12-5,TRBJ1-1,TGTGCTAGTGGTTCCCCAGGCAATTCGATCACTGAAGCTTTCTTT,CASGSPGNSITEAFF
.,.,13,TRBV5-8,TRBJ1-2,TGTGCCAGCAGCTTGGCCTTCCGCTATGGCTACACCTTC,CASSLAFRYGYTF
TRBD1,.,14,TRBV4-2,TRBJ1-1,TGTGCCAGCAGCCAGACAGGGAGGCACACTGAAGCTTTCTTT,CASSQTGRHTEAFF
.,.,16,TRBV7-9,TRBJ2-3,TGTGCCAGCAGCTCGCCCCGTGAGGGAGGCACAGATACGCAGTATTTT,CASSSPREGGTDTQYF
.,.,16,TRBV30,TRBJ2-5,TGTGCCTGGAGAGGGCTCGAGGCCAGCGGTTCGGAGACCCAGTACTTC,CAWRGLEASGSETQYF
.,few,17,TRBV5-4,TRBJ1-6,TGTGCCAGCAGCCCCCGACCCGGGGGTCAGGGTAATTCACCCCTCCACTTT,CASSPRPGGQGNSPLHF
TRBD1,.,13,TRBV5-6,TRBJ2-7,TGTGCCAGCAGCCGGGACAGGGGTTACGAGCAGTACTTC,CASSRDRGYEQYF
.,.,11,TRBV7-9,TRBJ1-6,TGTGCCAGCAGCCGTGATTCACCCCTCCACTTT,CASSRDSPLHF